The 29 T cell receptor beta chains in this list originate from one sample, sequenced in a study of blood T cell repertoires in COVID-19. The repertoire was sequenced with immunoSEQ multiplex PCR; TCRdb's copy has only in-frame clones and lacks some. The sample has roughly 100,000 clones, more than 90% seen once; the top ten hold under 2%. The sample was peripheral blood. Receptor source: a woman between 50 and 59 years old with COVID-19, enrolled during active disease.

This chain connects TRBV9 to TRBJ1-2, with D perhaps matching TRBD1 (5 bases). V lost 1 base to trimming and J lost 6 bases, with 10 bases between them. CDR1 and CDR2 (germline): SGDLS, YYNGEE. The CDR3 has 13 amino acids. CDR3 DNA sequence: TGTGCCAGCAGCGTAAGGGGAGGGGATGGCTACACCTTC. Its protein product is CASSVRGGDGYTF.

This clone was picked up a small number of times. The gene calls are TRBV20-1 and TRBJ2-7; D remains ambiguous. Germline loops: CDR1 DFQATT, CDR2 SNEGSKA (reference sequence). CDR3 length: 11 amino acids. The ends were cut back, 3 bases at V and 0 bases at J, with 3 bases in the middle. CDR3: CSASSSYEQYF. The CDR3 DNA reads as TGCAGTGCTAGCAGCTCCTACGAGCAGTACTTC.

J is TRBJ2-4 and V is TRBV7-2; D unclear. CDR3 length: 14 amino acids. The V end was cut by 1 base, the J end by 0 bases, with 4 bases between. CDR1 is SGHTA and CDR2 is FQGNSA in the germline V gene. The CDR3 here is CASSLGIAKNIQYF. CDR3 nucleotides: TGTGCCAGCAGCTTAGGTATAGCCAAAAACATTCAGTACTTC.

The gene calls are TRBV27 and TRBJ1-6; D possibly corresponds to TRBD1 (6 bases). This CDR3 comprises 17 residues. The germline V gene has CDR1 MNHEY and CDR2 SMNVEV (reference sequence). The V end lost 4 bases, the J end lost 4 bases, and 17 bases lay between the germline ends. The CDR3 DNA reads as TGTGCCAGCAGTTCCCCCGGTACAGGGAAATATAATTCACCCCTCCACTTT. It yields the protein CASSSPGTGKYNSPLHF.

CDR3 protein: CATSDGVPGGYTF. CDR3 nucleotides: TGTGCCACCAGTGATGGGGTCCCGGGAGGCTACACCTTC. This sequence joins TRBV24-1 and TRBJ1-2; no firm D call. The ends were cut back, 3 bases at V and 8 bases at J, with 12 bases in the middle. Germline CDR1 reads KGHDR; CDR2 reads SFDVKD. The CDR3 runs 13 residues.

V gene TRBV7-7 combines with J gene TRBJ2-1; 7 positions match TRBD2. The CDR3 totals 12 residues. Trimming removed 5 bases from V and 9 bases from J; junction bases left unmatched: 4. Looked up from germline, CDR1 is SSHAT and CDR2 is FNYEAQ (reference sequence). CDR3 nucleotide sequence: TGTGCCAGCAGCCGTGGGGGGGGTGAGCAGTTCTTC. Its protein product is CASSRGGGEQFF.

This chain uses TRBV18 with TRBJ1-1, with D perhaps TRBD1 (6 bases). With 2 bases removed from V and 2 bases from J, the gap between germline ends came to 18 bases. This CDR3 spans 17 amino acids. The V gene's germline CDR1 is KGHSH and CDR2 LQKENI. CDR3 region: CASSPETGWGRNTEAFF. CDR3 coding DNA: TGTGCCAGCTCACCAGAAACAGGCTGGGGGCGAAACACTGAAGCTTTCTTT.

The genes are TRBV9 and TRBJ1-2; a weak D match, TRBD1 (5 bases). V lost 4 bases and J 0 bases, leaving 13 bases between the germline ends. Germline CDR1 and CDR2: SGDLS and YYNGEE. The CDR3 spans 15 residues. The CDR3 DNA reads TGTGCCAGCAGCACGAGGGACTCCCCTAACTATGGCTACACCTTC. It codes for CASSTRDSPNYGYTF.

The chain employs TRBV10-2 and TRBJ2-2, with D possibly matching TRBD2 (6 bases). CDR1 and CDR2 from the germline V gene are WSHSY and SAAADI. The V and J ends lost 0 bases and 4 bases respectively, with 9 bases between them. This CDR3 region has 15 residues. The CDR3 DNA follows: TGCGCCAGCAGTGAGTCGATGGAGGGCACCGGGGAGCTGTTTTTT. It codes for CASSESMEGTGELFF.

The chain joins TRBV2 to TRBJ1-1; D may be TRBD1 (5 bases). Trimming stripped 7 bases from V and 3 bases from J, with 18 bases between. This CDR3 comprises 15 residues. Germline CDR1 reads SNHLY; CDR2 reads FYNNEI. The CDR3 protein is CASMDQGFSDTEAFF. CDR3 coding DNA: TGTGCCAGCATGGACCAGGGTTTTTCGGACACTGAAGCTTTCTTT.

This chain uses TRBV30 with TRBJ1-2, with TRBD1 matching 7 bases. Germline V gene data show CDR1 as GTSNPN and CDR2 as SVGIG (reference sequence). Trimming took 4 bases from V and 6 from J; bases not matched to a gene: 23. The length of the CDR3 is 18 residues. Here the CDR3 DNA reads TGTGCCTGGAACATCTCTCGAGCAACAGCGGACAGGAGGAATGGCTACACCTTC. It is translated as CAWNISRATADRRNGYTF. Full variable domain (missing parts from reference TRBV30 and TRBJ1-2): SQTIHQWPATLVQPVGSPLSLECTVEGTSNPNLYWYRQAAGRGLQLLFYSVGIGQISSEVPQNLSASRPQDRQFILSSKKLLLSDSGFYLCAWNISRATADRRNGYTFGSGTRLTVV.

This chain links TRBV4-3 with TRBJ1-2; D might be TRBD1 (6 bases). V gave up 0 bases and J gave up 6 bases, with 14 bases separating them. CDR3 length: 15 residues. CDR1 LGHNA and CDR2 YSLEER come from the germline V gene. CDR3 residues: CASSQDIRGGNGYTF. For the CDR3, the DNA is TGCGCCAGCAGCCAAGATATCAGGGGAGGGAATGGCTACACCTTC.

The V gene is TRBV10-1, the J gene TRBJ1-1, with D possibly matching TRBD1 (5 bases). This CDR3 is 14 amino acids long. V was cut by 2 bases and J by 6 bases, with 13 bases left in between. Germline values: CDR1 WNHNN, CDR2 SYGVQD (reference sequence). CDR3 nucleotides: TGCGCCAGCAGTGAGGGGACTACGGGGGCTGAAGCTTTCTTT. Amino acid sequence: CASSEGTTGAEAFF.

The chain couples TRBV19 to TRBJ2-2; 11 bases map to TRBD2. The CDR3 has 15 residues. Germline values: CDR1 LNHDA, CDR2 SQIVND (reference sequence). With 4 bases clipped from V and 4 bases from J, the junction kept 2 bases outside the gene matches. This CDR3 reads CASSTLAGGTGELFF. The CDR3 DNA follows: TGTGCCAGTAGTACGCTAGCGGGGGGCACCGGGGAGCTGTTTTTT.

This clone was detected a few times. J is TRBJ1-2 and V is TRBV5-4; 8 bases agree with TRBD1. Germline lookup yields CDR1 SGHNT and CDR2 YYREEE (reference sequence). J gave up 8 bases and V 9 bases, and 9 bases lay outside the gene matches. The CDR3 extends over 12 amino acids. The CDR3 reads CAISQGARGYTF. CDR3 coding DNA: TGTGCCATTTCTCAGGGGGCGCGGGGCTACACCTTC.

The chain is built from TRBV5-1 and TRBJ2-1; D gene uncertain. Germline CDR1 reads SGHRS; CDR2 reads YFSETQ. The V gene lost 2 bases and the J gene lost 7 bases, with 10 bases spanning the gap. The CDR3 has 13 amino acids. DNA of the CDR3: TGCGCCAGCAGCTTTACAGACATAAATGAGCAGTTCTTC. Its protein is CASSFTDINEQFF.

The chain combines TRBV13 with TRBJ1-2; maybe TRBD1 (6 bases). The CDR3 covers 13 residues. V dropped 0 bases and J dropped 7 bases, with 9 bases sitting between them. The germline V gene encodes CDR1 PRHDT and CDR2 FYEKMQ (reference sequence). This CDR3 reads CASSLGGGAGYTF. The CDR3 DNA reads TGTGCCAGCAGCTTAGGAGGGGGGGCTGGCTACACCTTC.

The chain carries TRBV7-2 and TRBJ1-2; D remains ambiguous. Looked up from germline, CDR1 is SGHTA and CDR2 is FQGNSA. Trimming stripped 5 bases from V and 2 bases from J, with 12 bases between. The CDR3 consists of 14 residues. CDR3: CASSPTVPNYGYTF. As DNA, the CDR3 is TGTGCCAGCAGCCCTACAGTGCCAAACTATGGCTACACCTTC.

This clone has only one observation. The chain uses TRBV7-2 and TRBJ2-1; 9 positions agree with TRBD2. CDR1 and CDR2 (germline): SGHTA, FQGNSA. V lost 3 bases, J lost 1 base, and 10 bases stayed unmatched. The CDR3 covers 18 residues. CDR3 nucleotides: TGTGCCAGCAGCTTCAGCGGGGGGCCGTCGTCTTCCTACAATGAGCAGTTCTTC. Residues: CASSFSGGPSSSYNEQFF. Filled out from reference TRBV7-2 and TRBJ2-1, the complete variable domain reads GAGVSQSPSNKVTEKGKDVELRCDPISGHTALYWYRQSLGQGLEFLIYFQGNSAPDKSGLPSDRFSAERTGGSVSTLTIQRTQQEDSAVYLCASSFSGGPSSSYNEQFFGPGTRLTVL.

CDR3 in amino acids: CASSSPGQGATRSNTGELFF. The CDR3 nucleotides read TGTGCCAGCAGTTCTCCTGGACAGGGGGCAACCCGGTCGAACACCGGGGAGCTGTTTTTT. The rearrangement links TRBV28 to TRBJ2-2, with 11 bases lining up with TRBD1. Per the germline V gene, CDR1 is MDHEN and CDR2 is SYDVKM. This CDR3 region has 20 residues. The trim removed 4 bases at V and 0 bases at J, leaving 13 bases unmatched.

V usage is TRBV5-5 and J usage is TRBJ1-6; no firm D call. The CDR3 has 15 amino acids. Germline-derived CDR1 and CDR2 are SGHKS and YYEKEE (reference sequence). Trimming cost V 2 bases and J 0 bases, with 6 bases left between them. This CDR3 is CASSLSSSYNSPLHF. CDR3 in DNA: TGTGCCAGCAGCTTAAGTAGCTCCTATAATTCACCCCTCCACTTT.

The chain joins TRBV27 to TRBJ1-3; weak D call: TRBD1 (5 bases). Looked up from germline, CDR1 is MNHEY and CDR2 is SMNVEV (reference sequence). The CDR3 is made up of 13 amino acids. V gave up 4 bases and J gave up 4 bases, with 8 bases separating them. DNA for the CDR3: TGTGCCAGCAGTTCAAGACAGGGAAACACCATATATTTT. This sequence encodes CASSSRQGNTIYF.

This chain links TRBV6-6 with TRBJ2-2; D is perhaps TRBD1 (6 bases). V was pared by 4 bases and J by 6 bases, with 12 bases between. CDR3 length equals 14 residues. CDR1 and CDR2 (germline): MNHNY, SVGAGI (reference sequence). This CDR3 is CASSSLKGAGELFF. In DNA form, the CDR3 reads TGTGCCAGCAGTTCTTTAAAGGGGGCCGGGGAGCTGTTTTTT.

The chain has TRBV24-1 and TRBJ1-1, with 9 bases that match TRBD1. The length of the CDR3 is 15 residues. Germline V lookup: CDR1 KGHDR, CDR2 SFDVKD. J lost 1 base, V lost 5 bases, and 4 bases had no gene match. This chain's CDR3 is CATSGTGERNTEAFF. The CDR3, as DNA: TGTGCCACCAGTGGGACAGGGGAACGGAACACTGAAGCTTTCTTT.

The CDR3 bases are TGTGCCAGCAGTGAAAGCCATTTTAGCAATCAGCCCCAGCATTTT. Residues: CASSESHFSNQPQHF. This sequence joins TRBV2 and TRBJ1-5, with unresolved D. CDR3 length: 15 amino acids. Per germline, CDR1 SNHLY and CDR2 FYNNEI. The V and J ends lost 2 bases and 0 bases respectively, with 8 bases between them.

The V gene is TRBV27, the J gene TRBJ1-1; unclear D gene. V was cut by 5 bases and J by 1 base, with 8 bases left in between. In germline, CDR1 is MNHEY, CDR2 SMNVEV (reference sequence). CDR3 size: 13 residues. CDR3 protein: CASSSQANTEAFF. The CDR3 DNA sequence: TGTGCCAGCAGTAGCCAGGCGAACACTGAAGCTTTCTTT.

This clone appeared once. The rearrangement uses TRBV5-4 and TRBJ1-1, with D possibly TRBD1 on 6 matching bases. V was trimmed by 4 bases and J by 0 bases, leaving 13 bases between them. Germline CDR1 SGHNT, CDR2 YYREEE (reference sequence). The CDR3 loop spans 15 amino acids. The CDR3 DNA reads TGTGCCAGCAGCCCCACCAGGGGTTTGAACACTGAAGCTTTCTTT. The encoded protein is CASSPTRGLNTEAFF.

The chain joins TRBV19 to TRBJ1-1; TRBD1 agrees at 7 bases. V shed 1 base, J shed 4 bases, and the junction held 6 bases outside the gene matches. From germline, CDR1 is LNHDA and CDR2 SQIVND (reference sequence). The CDR3 loop spans 15 amino acids. The CDR3 here is CASSIAGGLATEAFF. The CDR3 DNA reads TGTGCCAGTAGTATAGCAGGGGGGTTGGCCACTGAAGCTTTCTTT.

The V and J genes are TRBV7-2 and TRBJ1-3, with 8 bases identical to TRBD1. The CDR3 length is 16 residues. With 5 bases clipped from V and 0 bases from J, the junction kept 6 bases outside the gene matches. Germline loops: CDR1 SGHTA, CDR2 FQGNSA. CDR3 coding DNA: TGTGCCAGCAGCGCGGGACAGGCTAGCTCTGGAAACACCATATATTTT. This sequence encodes CASSAGQASSGNTIYF.